This TCR beta chain is drawn from a study of cytomegalovirus exposure and HLA in healthy donors. The PCR contained 60 Vbeta and 13 Jbeta primers. The protocol was immunoSEQ multiplex PCR, while the TCRdb copy is restricted to in-frame clones and leaves out a portion. This sample has about 180,000 clones, with roughly 80% found just once. This CDR3 contains 12 residues. Trimming cost V 4 bases and J 2 bases, with 5 bases left between them. CDR1 SGDLS and CDR2 YYNGEE come from the germline V gene. The sequencing input was PBMCs. V usage is TRBV9 and J usage is TRBJ2-3, with D hard to call. The sequence came from a boy under 10 years old in good health and CMV-seronegative. CDR3 nucleotide sequence: TGTGCCAGCAGCCCTGTCACAGATACGCAGTATTTT. Translated, it gives CASSPVTDTQYF.